This TCR beta chain was sequenced for a study of blood T cell repertoires in COVID-19. Study overall: Italy, Spain and the United States were the sources of the convalescent and acute COVID-19 samples. T cells, B-cell-depleted T cells, or PBMCs provided the cDNA or gDNA that served as material.

In the original analysis: Researchers report that nucleated cell counts were estimated from reference gene primer amplification. Sequencing used immunoSEQ multiplex PCR; TCRdb keeps in-frame clones, though not all of them. V and J calls and clone size are given by that table; D and trimming were obtained from the DNA. Here the sample spans more than 35,000 clones, around four fifths being singletons. Trimming removed 10 bases from V and 4 bases from J; junction bases left unmatched: 6. This CDR3 is 13 amino acids long. Germline values: CDR1 MDHEN, CDR2 SYDVKM. The specimen was peripheral blood. This TCR derives from a man aged 50-60 years with active or convalescent COVID-19. The chain links TRBV28 to TRBJ1-2, with TRBD1 matching 10 bases. The chain's CDR3 is CATGGQGLYGYTF. CDR3 in DNA: TGTGCCACCGGGGGACAGGGGCTCTATGGCTACACCTTC.